Shown below are 21 T cell receptor beta chains from a single sample sequenced in a study of early T cells in non-severe SARS-CoV-2 infection. TCRdb ran MiXCR on the 5' RACE reads and lists one entry per CDR3 protein. The table includes fewer than 30,000 distinct CDR3 sequences, about 4.5% detected once. The sequencing sample was made of whole blood. These TCRs come from an adult who was a healthcare worker with PCR-confirmed SARS-CoV-2 infection or an uninfected control (not recorded which).

This clonotype is medium-sized (0.01 to 0.1%). The V gene is TRBV19, the J gene TRBJ2-1; D uncertain. Germline-derived CDR1 and CDR2 are LNHDA and SQIVND (reference sequence). The V end lost 1 base, the J end lost 0 bases, and 10 bases lay between the germline ends. The length of the CDR3 is 16 residues. CDR3 nucleotide sequence: TGTGCCAGTAGTATAGGGAACCCGTCCTCCTACAATGAGCAGTTCTTC. Amino acids: CASSIGNPSSYNEQFF.

Ten or more counts support this clonotype. The genes are TRBV10-3 and TRBJ1-5; D gene ambiguous. CDR1 and CDR2 from the germline V gene are ENHRY and SYGVKD. V was pared by 2 bases and J by 4 bases, with 3 bases between. The CDR3 extends over 12 amino acids. The DNA for the CDR3 is TGTGCCATCAGTGAGCGGAATCAGCCCCAGCATTTT. This encodes CAISERNQPQHF.

This clonotype was recorded many times. This chain joins TRBV30 and TRBJ1-1; no clear D gene. Germline CDR1 GTSNPN, CDR2 SVGIG (reference sequence). CDR3 length equals 12 residues. V shed 3 bases and J shed 6 bases, with 11 bases lying between them. DNA for the CDR3: TGTGCCTGGAGCGGGCCTCTATCTGAAGCTTTCTTT. Amino acids: CAWSGPLSEAFF.

This clonotype appeared many times. J is TRBJ2-5 and V is TRBV4-1; TRBD1 matches at 12 bases. Germline CDR1 MGHRA, CDR2 YSYEKL. The CDR3 has 15 amino acids. Trimming took 5 bases from V and 5 from J; bases not matched to a gene: 6. DNA for the CDR3: TGCGCCAGCAGCGTCGGGACAGGGGGCTGGGAGACCCAGTACTTC. Amino acid sequence: CASSVGTGGWETQYF.

This clonotype was seen a handful of times. This sequence joins TRBV11-2 and TRBJ2-1; D remains ambiguous. The CDR3 runs to 22 residues. Trimming took off 0 bases at V and 12 bases at J, with 39 bases between the two ends. CDR1 is SGHAT and CDR2 is FQNNGV in the germline V gene. CDR3 sequence (DNA): TGTGCCAGCAGCTTAGATTACCGAAGACCAGTATTGGGCCGGATTTACCGTTTTGGGCAGTTCTTC. Amino acid sequence: CASSLDYRRPVLGRIYRFGQFF.

At least ten counts were recorded for this clonotype. The genes are TRBV3-1 and TRBJ2-5; TRBD2 aligns across 10 bases. Germline V gene data show CDR1 as LGHDT and CDR2 as YNNKEL (reference sequence). CDR3 length: 16 residues. V shed 1 base, J shed 1 base, and the junction held 3 bases outside the gene matches. The CDR3 nucleotides are TGTGCCAGCAGCCAAGCCGGACTAGCGGTCCAAGAGACCCAGTACTTC. It specifies CASSQAGLAVQETQYF.

This clonotype has more than one count but fewer than ten. The V and J genes are TRBV6-2 or TRBV6-3 and TRBJ2-7; TRBD1 might be the D (6 bases). Trimming shortened V by 6 bases and J by 2 bases, and 17 bases separated the two germline ends. Germline assignment: CDR1 MNHEY and CDR2 SVGEGT. This CDR3 comprises 15 residues. CDR3 loop: CASSSDRPRPYEQYF. In DNA form, the CDR3 reads TGTGCCAGCAGCTCCGACAGGCCCCGACCCTACGAGCAGTACTTC.

Ten or more counts support this clonotype. The DNA of the CDR3 is TGCGCCAGTGGGACTGGGGGCACCGGGGAGCTGTTTTTT. It yields the protein CASGTGGTGELFF. V and J are TRBV5-1 and TRBJ2-2, with D perhaps matching TRBD2 (6 bases). The V end lost 8 bases, the J end lost 4 bases, and 12 bases lay between the germline ends. Looked up from germline, CDR1 is SGHRS and CDR2 is YFSETQ. The CDR3 totals 13 residues.

Many counts were recorded for this clonotype. The chain recombines TRBV11-2 with TRBJ2-3; D ambiguous. This CDR3 region has 14 residues. Trimming stripped 3 bases from V and 3 bases from J, with 10 bases between. CDR1 is SGHAT and CDR2 is FQNNGV in the germline V gene. The CDR3 DNA is TGTGCCAGCAGCTTCTTCTTGGGGACAGATACGCAGTATTTT. This gives the protein CASSFFLGTDTQYF.

This clonotype was detected only a few times. This sequence joins TRBV7-8 and TRBJ2-1, with D uncertain. In germline, CDR1 is SGHVS, CDR2 FQNEAQ. The CDR3 sequence is 16 residues long. V dropped 4 bases and J dropped 0 bases, with 13 bases sitting between them. The CDR3 loop reads CASSSNRFSSYNEQFF. The CDR3 nucleotides are TGTGCCAGCAGCTCTAATAGGTTTAGCTCCTACAATGAGCAGTTCTTC.

The sample holds many counts of this clonotype. The J gene is TRBJ2-7, the V gene TRBV28; D remains unclear. Germline V lookup: CDR1 MDHEN, CDR2 SYDVKM. V dropped 4 bases and J dropped 3 bases, with 7 bases sitting between them. The CDR3 is 12 amino acids. In DNA form, the CDR3 reads TGTGCCAGCAGTTGGCAACTCTACGAGCAGTACTTC. It translates to CASSWQLYEQYF. Combining the CDR3 with reference TRBV28 and TRBJ2-7 gives the whole variable domain DVKVTQSSRYLVKRTGEKVFLECVQDMDHENMFWYRQDPGLGLRLIYFSYDVKMKEKGDIPEGYSVSREKKERFSLILESASTNQTSMYLCASSWQLYEQYFGPGTRLTVT.

This clonotype was recorded at least ten times. The chain employs TRBV20-1 and TRBJ2-5, with D possibly being TRBD1 (6 bases). The germline V gene has CDR1 DFQATT and CDR2 SNEGSKA (reference sequence). This CDR3 is built from 16 residues. The V end was cut by 5 bases, the J end by 3 bases, with 22 bases between. DNA for the CDR3: TGCAGTGCTGACTCCCTTATGGACAGCATCGAAGAGACCCAGTACTTC. Amino acids: CSADSLMDSIEETQYF.

In its sample, this clonotype was seen many times. The V and J genes are TRBV20-1 and TRBJ2-3, with TRBD1 identical over 10 bases. This CDR3 spans 15 amino acids. The V gene end was trimmed by 5 bases and the J gene end by 3 bases; junction bases not matched to a gene: 8. Germline CDR1 reads DFQATT; CDR2 reads SNEGSKA (reference sequence). CDR3 bases: TGCAGTGCTCAGGGACAGGGGATTTTTACAGATACGCAGTATTTT. This encodes CSAQGQGIFTDTQYF.

At least ten counts were recorded for this clonotype. The chain has TRBV7-2 and TRBJ2-7, with D uncertain. This CDR3 is 12 amino acids long. V lost 2 bases, J lost 5 bases, and 7 bases lay in between. Germline lookup yields CDR1 SGHTA and CDR2 FQGNSA. CDR3: CASSLYPNEQYF. CDR3 coding DNA: TGTGCCAGCAGCTTATACCCTAACGAGCAGTACTTC.

CDR3 sequence: CASSIRARDNEQFF. The CDR3 DNA sequence: TGTGCCAGCAGCATAAGGGCGCGGGACAATGAGCAGTTCTTC. The rearrangement uses TRBV7-8 and TRBJ2-1; possibly TRBD2 for D (5 bases). Germline CDR1 reads SGHVS; CDR2 reads FQNEAQ. Trimming took 5 bases from V and 5 from J, leaving 13 bases between them. CDR3 length: 14 residues.

This clonotype was recorded many times. The CDR3 DNA is TGTGCCAGCAGCCATGGACAGGCGGATGAAAAACTGTTTTTT. Protein product: CASSHGQADEKLFF. The chain recombines TRBV7-2 with TRBJ1-4; 7 nucleotides match TRBD1. The germline V gene has CDR1 SGHTA and CDR2 FQGNSA. CDR3 length: 14 residues. V was pared by 5 bases and J by 6 bases, with 6 bases of the junction left unmatched.

In this sample, this clonotype turned up many times. The J gene is TRBJ1-1, the V gene TRBV27; D may be TRBD1 (6 bases). This CDR3 spans 13 amino acids. Germline V gene data show CDR1 as MNHEY and CDR2 as SMNVEV (reference sequence). The V end was cut by 6 bases, the J end by 1 base, with 9 bases between. Here the CDR3 reads CASSSDRNTEAFF. CDR3 bases: TGTGCCAGCAGCTCGGACAGGAACACTGAAGCTTTCTTT.

At least ten counts were recorded for this clonotype. J is TRBJ2-1 and V is TRBV12-3 or TRBV12-4, with D possibly being TRBD1 (5 bases). The germline V and J ends were trimmed by 2 bases and 13 bases, with 12 bases remaining between them. This CDR3 region has 12 residues. CDR3 nucleotide sequence: TGTGCCAGCAGTTTAATAGGACACCCTCAGTTCTTC. Encoded protein: CASSLIGHPQFF.

This clonotype was seen at least ten times. V and J are TRBV7-6 and TRBJ2-1; 9 nucleotides align to TRBD1. Per germline, CDR1 SGHVS and CDR2 FNYEAQ. The trim removed 0 bases at V and 2 bases at J, leaving 2 bases unmatched. This CDR3 contains 16 residues. DNA for the CDR3: TGTGCCAGCAGCTTAGCTACAGGGGGCGCCTACAATGAGCAGTTCTTC. Translation: CASSLATGGAYNEQFF.

In this sample, this clonotype turned up many times. V usage is TRBV9 and J usage is TRBJ2-2, with 9 bases aligning to TRBD1. This CDR3 has 15 amino acids. Unmatched junction bases numbered 9, after V lost 6 bases and J lost 6 bases. Germline V gene data show CDR1 as SGDLS and CDR2 as YYNGEE. CDR3 protein: CASTTDRGRAGELFF. CDR3 in DNA: TGTGCCAGCACCACGGACAGGGGTCGAGCCGGGGAGCTGTTTTTT.

This clonotype has at least ten counts. The J gene is TRBJ2-5, the V gene TRBV19; 7 nucleotides match TRBD2. CDR3 size: 13 residues. Unmatched junction bases numbered 3, after V lost 3 bases and J lost 5 bases. CDR1 LNHDA and CDR2 SQIVND come from the germline V gene (reference sequence). CDR3 sequence reads: CASSIERGETQYF. The CDR3 nucleotides read TGTGCCAGTAGTATTGAGCGGGGCGAGACCCAGTACTTC.